Following are 29 T cell receptor beta chains from one sample sequenced in a study of blood T cell repertoires in COVID-19. Data came from immunoSEQ multiplex PCR; TCRdb stores just in-frame clones and leaves some out. Of some 130,000 clones in the sample, roughly 89% were seen once. What was sequenced was PBMCs or T cells enriched from blood (not recorded which). The source of these receptors is a man between 50 and 59 years old who had recovered from COVID-19.

This clone came up a few times. V is TRBV4-3 and J is TRBJ2-1, with 10 bases fitting TRBD1. From germline, CDR1 is LGHNA and CDR2 YSLEER. Unmatched junction bases numbered 5, after V lost 1 base and J lost 14 bases. CDR3 size: 13 residues. The CDR3 bases are TGCGCCAGCAGCCAAGTCAGGGACAGGGGAAAGTTCTTC. Protein: CASSQVRDRGKFF.

This chain uses TRBV19 with TRBJ2-2, with TRBD1 matching 10 bases. This CDR3 contains 17 residues. Trimming at V came to 5 bases and at J to 1 base, leaving 7 bases not matched to a gene. Germline CDR1 is LNHDA and CDR2 is SQIVND (reference sequence). The CDR3 is CASSGWTGGMNTGELFF. The CDR3 DNA follows: TGTGCCAGTAGTGGGTGGACAGGGGGAATGAACACCGGGGAGCTGTTTTTT.

The table lists this clone with a count of one. This sequence joins TRBV27 and TRBJ2-2; 8 bases match TRBD2. V lost 3 bases, J lost 0 bases, and 0 bases stayed unmatched. Germline CDR1 is MNHEY and CDR2 is SMNVEV (reference sequence). The CDR3 consists of 15 residues. For the CDR3, the DNA is TGTGCCAGCAGTTTCGGGGGGGCGAACACCGGGGAGCTGTTTTTT. It translates to CASSFGGANTGELFF.

This CDR3 is CASSHGLNPGELFF. CDR3 coding DNA: TGCGCCAGCAGCCACGGACTAAATCCCGGGGAGCTGTTTTTT. J is TRBJ2-2 and V is TRBV4-3; D is possibly TRBD2 (6 bases). Trimming cost V 3 bases and J 6 bases, with 11 bases left between them. This CDR3 comprises 14 residues. CDR1 and CDR2 (germline): LGHNA, YSLEER.

The CDR3 loop is CASSLGTGNAGNTIYF. The CDR3 region has the DNA TGTGCCAGCAGCTTGGGGACAGGGAATGCTGGAAACACCATATATTTT. The chain employs TRBV7-6 and TRBJ1-3; 9 bases agree with TRBD1. CDR1 and CDR2 (germline): SGHVS, FNYEAQ. This CDR3 comprises 16 residues. V was pared by 3 bases and J by 2 bases, with 5 bases of the junction left unmatched.

The chain carries TRBV6-5 and TRBJ2-5; 9 bases fit TRBD1. Germline loops: CDR1 MNHEY, CDR2 SVGAGI. Trimming took 6 bases from V and 5 from J; bases not matched to a gene: 7. CDR3 length: 14 residues. For the CDR3, the DNA is TGTGCCAGCAGACGCGGGACAGGGAAGGAGACCCAGTACTTC. This encodes CASRRGTGKETQYF.

The chain's CDR3 is CASSYAGLGGGNTIYF. The DNA for the CDR3 is TGTGCCAGCAGCTACGCCGGGCTAGGGGGCGGAAACACCATATATTTT. The chain couples TRBV7-3 to TRBJ1-3; 7 bases are a match to TRBD1. The trim removed 4 bases at V and 4 bases at J, leaving 10 bases unmatched. Looked up from germline, CDR1 is SGHTA and CDR2 is FQGTGA. This CDR3 is 16 amino acids long.

In its sample, this clone was seen once. The V call is TRBV11-2, the J call TRBJ2-2; D not resolved. CDR1 SGHAT and CDR2 FQNNGV come from the germline V gene. V lost 5 bases and J 3 bases, leaving 10 bases between the germline ends. The CDR3 covers 14 residues. The CDR3 DNA is TGTGCCAGCAGCCCCCGAGAGGACACCGGGGAGCTGTTTTTT. It translates to CASSPREDTGELFF.

The V gene is TRBV18, the J gene TRBJ1-2; the D gene is possibly TRBD1 (5 bases). The ends were cut back, 6 bases at V and 4 bases at J, with 30 bases in the middle. The CDR3 contains 19 residues. Germline CDR1 and CDR2: KGHSH and LQKENI. CDR3 amino acids: CASSLGTQGSDLSVYGYTF. DNA of the CDR3: TGTGCCAGCTCCCTTGGAACCCAGGGTTCCGACCTAAGCGTCTATGGCTACACCTTC.

The CDR3 region is CASSPDVGTAETQYF. The CDR3, as DNA: TGTGCCAGCTCACCAGACGTAGGGACAGCAGAGACCCAGTACTTC. The rearrangement uses TRBV18 and TRBJ2-5; TRBD1 agrees at 7 bases. Germline CDR1 is KGHSH and CDR2 is LQKENI. V was pared by 2 bases and J by 4 bases, with 7 bases of the junction left unmatched. The CDR3 is made up of 15 amino acids.

The rearrangement links TRBV2 to TRBJ2-1, with 8 positions matching TRBD1. Germline V gene lookup returns CDR1 SNHLY and CDR2 FYNNEI. After removal of 8 bases from V and 5 bases from J, the junction contained 8 bases not matched to a gene. This CDR3 contains 14 residues. In DNA, the CDR3 is TGTGCCAGCCACCTAACAGGGGGAAACAATGAGCAGTTCTTC. This sequence encodes CASHLTGGNNEQFF. The full variable domain, with the rest looked up from reference TRBV2 and TRBJ2-1, is EPEVTQTPSHQVTQMGQEVILRCVPISNHLYFYWYRQILGQKVEFLVSFYNNEISEKSEIFDDQFSVERPDGSNFTLKIRSTKLEDSAMYFCASHLTGGNNEQFFGPGTRLTVL.

The chain couples TRBV5-4 to TRBJ1-3; TRBD1 matches 8 bases. The CDR3 has 15 amino acids. The germline V gene encodes CDR1 SGHNT and CDR2 YYREEE (reference sequence). With 5 bases clipped from V and 0 bases from J, the junction kept 4 bases outside the gene matches. For the CDR3, the DNA is TGTGCCAGCAGGGGGACAGGTGCCTCTGGAAACACCATATATTTT. Its protein product is CASRGTGASGNTIYF.

This chain uses TRBV25-1 with TRBJ2-1, with 8 bases aligning to TRBD1. The CDR3 has 16 amino acids. The trim removed 4 bases at V and 3 bases at J, leaving 8 bases unmatched. Germline V gene data show CDR1 as MGHDK and CDR2 as SYGVNS. The DNA of the CDR3 is TGTGCCAGCAGTGGAAAGCGCAGGGGGCTCTACAATGAGCAGTTCTTC. Translating it yields CASSGKRRGLYNEQFF. Combining the CDR3 with reference TRBV25-1 and TRBJ2-1 gives the whole variable domain EADIYQTPRYLVIGTGKKITLECSQTMGHDKMYWYQQDPGMELHLIHYSYGVNSTEKGDLSSESTVSRIRTEHFPLTLESARPSHTSQYLCASSGKRRGLYNEQFFGPGTRLTVL.

V is TRBV7-8 and J is TRBJ2-5; no definite D call. The germline CDR1 and CDR2 sequences are SGHVS and FQNEAQ. This CDR3 is 13 amino acids long. V shed 1 base and J shed 1 base, with 4 bases lying between them. The CDR3 bases are TGTGCCAGCAGCTTAGACAGCCAAGAGACCCAGTACTTC. Protein: CASSLDSQETQYF.

The rearrangement joins TRBV7-9 to TRBJ1-2; TRBD1 matches 10 bases. Germline lookup yields CDR1 SEHNR and CDR2 FQNEAQ (reference sequence). The CDR3 runs to 15 residues. The V segment lost 4 bases and the J segment 3 bases; nucleotides outside the gene matches: 5. Here the CDR3 reads CASSSTGTGDYGYTF. The CDR3 DNA reads as TGTGCCAGCAGCTCAACCGGGACAGGGGACTATGGCTACACCTTC.

This clone has a single count. V usage is TRBV11-3 and J usage is TRBJ1-1; D not certain. V lost 1 base to trimming and J lost 10 bases, with 13 bases between them. The CDR3 runs to 13 residues. In germline, CDR1 is SGHNT, CDR2 YENEEA. CDR3 bases: TGTGCCAGCAGCTTAGGGCCGGAGGGTGGAGCTTTCTTT. Its protein is CASSLGPEGGAFF.

The V call is TRBV19, the J call TRBJ1-1, with D unclear. CDR3 size: 13 residues. V was clipped by 7 bases and J by 1 base, with 10 bases between them. CDR1 and CDR2 (germline): LNHDA, SQIVND (reference sequence). In nucleotides, the CDR3 is TGTGCCAGTACGGCGGAACAGAACACTGAAGCTTTCTTT. Translating gives CASTAEQNTEAFF.

The chain uses TRBV28 and TRBJ1-2; a weak D match, TRBD1 (5 bases). Trimming removed 7 bases at V and 2 bases at J, with 17 bases between. This CDR3 comprises 15 residues. The germline CDR1 and CDR2 sequences are MDHEN and SYDVKM. The CDR3 is CASNTIGGGNYGYTF. The CDR3, as DNA: TGTGCCAGCAATACCATTGGTGGGGGGAACTATGGCTACACCTTC.

V usage is TRBV4-1 and J usage is TRBJ2-1; 7 bases agree with TRBD1. This CDR3 is built from 13 residues. Trimming at V came to 1 base and at J to 7 bases, leaving 1 base not matched to a gene. In germline, CDR1 is MGHRA, CDR2 YSYEKL. The CDR3 coding sequence is TGCGCCAGCAGCCAAGGCAGGGGGAATGAGCAGTTCTTC. Translating gives CASSQGRGNEQFF.

This chain uses TRBV28 with TRBJ2-3; 7 nucleotides line up with TRBD2. Germline CDR1 is MDHEN and CDR2 is SYDVKM. With V trimmed by 2 bases and J by 6 bases, 5 bases remained unmatched. The CDR3 is 14 amino acids. The CDR3 DNA is TGTGCCAGCAGTTTAGGGGGAGGGTTGGATACGCAGTATTTT. It translates to CASSLGGGLDTQYF.

The chain carries TRBV30 and TRBJ2-2; a possible D gene is TRBD2 (7 bases). V gave up 2 bases and J gave up 7 bases, with 11 bases separating them. Germline values: CDR1 GTSNPN, CDR2 SVGIG (reference sequence). The CDR3 is 13 amino acids. The CDR3 coding sequence is TGTGCCTGGAGTAGGGGGGGGAACGGGGAGCTGTTTTTT. This sequence encodes CAWSRGGNGELFF.

This clone was counted a few times. The rearrangement uses TRBV28 and TRBJ1-2; perhaps TRBD1 as D (5 bases). CDR1 and CDR2 (germline): MDHEN, SYDVKM. V lost 4 bases and J 4 bases, leaving 13 bases between the germline ends. CDR3 length: 14 amino acids. The CDR3 DNA is TGTGCCAGCAGTTCAACGGACAAGCTCTATGGCTACACCTTC. Its protein is CASSSTDKLYGYTF.

The chain uses TRBV25-1 and TRBJ1-1; 9 nucleotides agree with TRBD1. Germline CDR1 is MGHDK and CDR2 is SYGVNS. The CDR3 contains 14 residues. V trimming: 5 bases; J trimming: 7 bases; junction bases outside the gene matches: 8. The CDR3 here is CASSRTGDRIEAFF. The CDR3 DNA follows: TGTGCCAGCAGTCGGACAGGGGATCGGATTGAAGCTTTCTTT. Combining the CDR3 with reference TRBV25-1 and TRBJ1-1 gives the whole variable domain EADIYQTPRYLVIGTGKKITLECSQTMGHDKMYWYQQDPGMELHLIHYSYGVNSTEKGDLSSESTVSRIRTEHFPLTLESARPSHTSQYLCASSRTGDRIEAFFGQGTRLTVV.

The V and J genes are TRBV6-5 and TRBJ2-7, with unresolved D. Germline V gene sequence: CDR1 MNHEY, CDR2 SVGAGI. V was trimmed by 3 bases and J by 7 bases, leaving 7 bases between them. This CDR3 is built from 11 residues. CDR3 in amino acids: CASSYRQEQYF. The CDR3 DNA follows: TGTGCCAGCAGTTATCGACAAGAGCAGTACTTC.

V is TRBV30 and J is TRBJ1-5; possibly TRBD1 for D (6 bases). Trimming took 2 bases from V and 9 from J, leaving 23 bases between them. Germline V gene lookup returns CDR1 GTSNPN and CDR2 SVGIG (reference sequence). There are 16 residues in the CDR3. The CDR3 protein is CAWSRTGKAGWLPQHF. The CDR3 coding sequence is TGTGCCTGGAGTCGAACAGGGAAAGCCGGCTGGCTGCCCCAGCATTTT.

The J gene is TRBJ1-2, the V gene TRBV19, with D perhaps matching TRBD1 (5 bases). This CDR3 is built from 14 residues. CDR1 is LNHDA, CDR2 SQIVND, per germline (reference sequence). Trimming shortened V by 5 bases and J by 8 bases, and 18 bases separated the two germline ends. CDR3 residues: CASSSAGQGRGYTF. In DNA, the CDR3 is TGTGCCAGTAGTTCGGCGGGGCAGGGAAGGGGCTACACCTTC.

This clone occurred a few times. The chain links TRBV3-1 (or the pseudogene TRBV3-2) to TRBJ2-1; D is unresolved. The V end lost 1 base, the J end lost 9 bases, and 13 bases lay between the germline ends. The CDR3 covers 14 residues. Germline V CDR1 and CDR2: LGHDT, YNNKEL (reference sequence). DNA of the CDR3: TGTGCCAGCAGCCAAGCGGTCTCTAGTACTGAGCAGTTCTTC. This encodes CASSQAVSSTEQFF.

This clone was counted a single time. The chain joins TRBV18 to TRBJ1-4, with D possibly matching TRBD1 (5 bases). Germline V gene sequence: CDR1 KGHSH, CDR2 LQKENI. Trimming took off 4 bases at V and 7 bases at J, with 19 bases between the two ends. The CDR3 runs 16 residues. Here the CDR3 reads CASSRGAGGAGEKLFF. In nucleotides, the CDR3 is TGTGCCAGCTCACGAGGAGCCGGCGGGGCGGGTGAAAAACTGTTTTTT.

The rearrangement uses TRBV19 and TRBJ1-2; D not certain. This CDR3 comprises 16 residues. V was shortened by 1 base and J by 2 bases, with 14 bases between the two germline ends. Germline lookup yields CDR1 LNHDA and CDR2 SQIVND (reference sequence). For the CDR3, the DNA is TGTGCCAGTAGTATAGTATGGGGAGGTCTGAACTATGGCTACACCTTC. It yields the protein CASSIVWGGLNYGYTF.